What follows describes a single T cell receptor (beta chain). Tens of thousands of genome equivalents of blood DNA were amplified for TRB. The sample originates from a study of T cell clusters in autoimmune cytopenias. The CDR3 covers 17 residues. Germline lookup yields CDR1 PRHDT and CDR2 FYEKMQ (reference sequence). One tube held mixed TRB-A and TRB-B primer pools for touch-down PCR. TCRdb re-called the multiplex PCR reads and catalogs CDR3 proteins one per entry, DNA excluded. This sample's clone table lists around 15,000 distinct CDR3 sequences. Sequences were obtained from peripheral blood. The clonotype comes from a human donor with an autoimmune cytopenia or autoimmune hepatitis (not recorded which). The chain joins TRBV13 to TRBJ2-7; without DNA, the TCRdb call of TRBD1 cannot be checked. The CDR3 loop reads CASSLGLAGAHPYEQYF. Based on the CDR3 plus reference TRBV13 and TRBJ2-7, the full variable domain is AAGVIQSPRHLIKEKRETATLKCYPIPRHDTVYWYQQGPGQDPQFLISFYEKMQSDKGSIPDRFSAQQFSDYHSELNMSSLELGDSALYFCASSLGLAGAHPYEQYFGPGTRLTVT.